This entry describes one T cell receptor (beta chain). No cognate antigen has been identified for it. No per-base quality is available; no much larger clone lies one base away. This entry comes from a study of blood T cells in healthy people across ages (dated by TCRdb to between 2015 and 2017). The study in broad terms: Template switching captured roughly one uniquely barcoded TCR beta cDNA molecule per two T cells in model experiments. Age-related changes in TCR beta repertoire diversity were measured in the study by deep sequencing normalized with unique cDNA molecular identifiers. The donors were split into four age groups: young (average approximately 16 years), middle-aged (about 40), aged (roughly 68) and long-lived (under 85). To avoid experimental bias, donors of different ages were randomly spread across the sequencing lanes. Two additional independent replicas of 1 million unique cDNA reads from the same blood draw were analyzed for two donors (one aged 18 to 30 and one aged 80 or older). Overall study results and their limits: Compared with the aged group, more naive CD4+ T cells, fewer expanded clones and increased TCR diversity were shown by the long-lived group, suggesting age selection. Observed TCR beta diversity per million T cells fell roughly linearly with age, and a significant reduction was already apparent by age around 39. Total diversity estimates from one million sequenced T cells were considered lower bounds and underestimates. There was a strong correlation between observed TCR beta diversity and the percentage of naive T cells measured by flow cytometry. Because profiling used bulk unsorted PBMCs, naive and antigen-experienced compartments could not be compared conclusively. The CMV infection status of donors was not known, potentially confounding age-related changes in expanded clonotypes.

The approximately 41 donors, aged about 6 to 100 years, were systemically healthy Caucasian individuals from Russia. Each donor gave 8 to 10 milliliters of peripheral blood, drawn into EDTA-treated Vacutainer tubes. PBMCs were isolated by Ficoll-Paque density-gradient centrifugation, with at least 6 million obtained per sample. Total RNA was extracted from PBMCs with Trizol reagent, with at least 5 micrograms obtained per sample. For every donor, an aliquot of PBMCs went through flow cytometry to measure the percentages of naive CD45RAhigh/CD27high T cells. V sheds 2 bases and J sheds 2 bases, leaving 17 bases between their ends. The germline V gene (reference sequence) gives CDR1 as MNHNY and CDR2 as SVGAGI. Counted from cysteine to phenylalanine, this CDR3 has 17 amino acids. Of the read, only the CDR3 DNA is kept; its 51 bases are in frame from base 1. Libraries were constructed by 5' RACE. This sample was sequenced with an Illumina HiSeq 2500. A second roughly 6 to 12 cycle PCR used a sample-barcoded 5' primer and a J-beta primer mix. A unique molecular identifier was introduced onto each TCR beta cDNA molecule by a template-switch 5' adaptor carrying 12 random nucleotides. Each sample yielded at least 2.5 million CDR3-containing paired-end reads. The Mint cDNA synthesis kit, primed by a TRBC-specific oligonucleotide, was used to synthesize first-strand cDNA from all RNA. After uracil-DNA glycosylase treatment, a first 18-cycle PCR used universal primers M1SS and BC2_uni_R on all cDNA. Turning to the authors' computational methods: For normalization, 1 million high-quality reads were randomly selected from each sample, with every read carrying a distinct molecular identifier. Reads with shared molecular identifiers were discarded instead of being binned into consensus sequences. CDR3 identification, clonotype clustering and error correction used MiTCR with a Q25 quality threshold and the strictest error-elimination algorithm. Lower-bound total TCR beta diversity was estimated with a nonparametric unseen species model using Euler transformation. The public reads were reanalyzed by TCRdb: fastp trimming at Q25, MiXCR alignment, in-frame beta chains only. Identical CDR3 proteins give one entry, which carries the most common genes and DNA. TCRdb, rather than the study authors, made the V and J calls. Counted in this sample were under 2,000,000 distinct CDR3 sequences; approximately 50% of them appeared once. About 2.1% of the sample rests with the top ten.

Here the chain combines TRBV6-6 and TRBJ2-3; TRBD1 is a weak D gene call, 5 bases matching. This TCR was sampled from a woman between 40 and 50 years old in good health. The sequencing sample was made of blood. The DNA reads as follows: TGTGCCAGCAGTTACATCCAGGGCAGGGTTGACACAGATACGCAGTATTTT. The resulting protein is CASSYIQGRVDTDTQYF.